The source of this TCR beta chain is a study of OX40 agonist ivuxolimab in advanced cancers. Findings and caveats of the study: Relative to CD4+ cells, CD8+ T cells on average had more expanded clones. In a subset of nonresponders, normalized T-cell clonal expansion was also low.

Regarding this clone: Its antigen remains unknown.

The J segment lost 5 bases and the V segment lost 3 bases, leaving 5 bases of the junction unmatched. This CDR3 contains 13 residues. CDR1 and CDR2 from the germline V gene are SGDLS and YYNGEE. Sequencing used immunoSEQ multiplex PCR; TCRdb keeps in-frame clones, though not all of them. Seen here are about 42,000 clones, around nine tenths observed once, and the top ten hold 12%. The clonotype was recovered from an adult with an advanced solid tumor such as melanoma, head and neck, liver or kidney cancer. The source was CD4+ or CD8+ T cells sorted from blood, collected in a trial of the OX40 agonist ivuxolimab. The rearrangement joins TRBV9 to TRBJ2-7; TRBD1 matches 7 bases. The CDR3 nucleotides read TGTGCCAGCAGCGCCCGAGGACAGGACGAGCAGTACTTC. Translated, it gives CASSARGQDEQYF.